The clone carrying this T cell receptor beta chain was seen a handful of times. Its target is not known. The CDR3 runs 15 residues. CDR1 and CDR2 (germline): MNHEY, SVGAGI. V was trimmed by 0 bases and J by 1 base, leaving 7 bases between them. The PCR made use of 60 Vbeta and 13 Jbeta primers. Profiled with immunoSEQ multiplex PCR; TCRdb holds only in-frame clones, not every one. The data contain 110,000 to 150,000 clones, 65% to 85% of them singletons. The sample belongs to a study of cytomegalovirus exposure and HLA in healthy donors. Broader study findings: In vitro experiments confirmed that a few CMV-associated chains were specific for CMV antigens. Sequencing probably produced one cluster of sequence variants that were highly shared.

The source material was PBMCs. The receptor comes from a man aged 25 to 40 in good health and CMV-seronegative. The V gene is TRBV6-5, the J gene TRBJ1-5; D possibly corresponds to TRBD1 (5 bases). The CDR3 loop reads CASSYSGGSNQPQHF. The CDR3 nucleotides read TGTGCCAGCAGTTACTCGGGGGGGAGCAATCAGCCCCAGCATTTT.